The present TCR beta chain was sequenced within a study of technical replicates of blood from a handful of donors. Clones were read by immunoSEQ multiplex PCR, and TCRdb kept only the in-frame ones, dropping some. The profile shows fewer than 70,000 clones, around nine tenths of them singletons. The length of the CDR3 is 14 residues. CDR1 SGHVS and CDR2 FNYEAQ come from the germline V gene. Trimming pared 5 bases from V and 7 bases from J, leaving 18 bases between. V gene TRBV7-6 combines with J gene TRBJ2-7; D is perhaps TRBD1 (5 bases). The clonotype was recovered from a human donor in good health. Some clones in this sample may be carry-over from other donors' samples. What was sequenced was PBMCs. CDR3: CASSQLQELSEQYF. Written as DNA, the CDR3 is TGTGCCAGCAGCCAGTTACAGGAACTATCTGAGCAGTACTTC.